The 13 T cell receptor beta chains below come from one sample, sequenced in a study of CD8+ T cells in alopecia areata. After isolation, RNA underwent reverse transcription to generate cDNA as the sequencing template. The data were produced by immunoSEQ multiplex PCR, yet TCRdb's version contains in-frame clones alone and is incomplete. The sample holds 190,000 or so clones, 58% seen once. The treatment: oral pan-JAK inhibitor, 5-10 mg twice daily. Sequences were derived from CD4+ T cells sorted from blood, sampled at week 24, from a patient treated with tofacitinib. The receptors here all came from a human donor with alopecia areata.

This chain uses TRBV30 with TRBJ1-1; D not certain. CDR1 GTSNPN and CDR2 SVGIG come from the germline V gene (reference sequence). This CDR3 spans 13 amino acids. Trimming shortened V by 4 bases and J by 0 bases, and 9 bases separated the two germline ends. The CDR3 loop is CAWKSSVNTEAFF. As DNA, the CDR3 is TGTGCCTGGAAGTCATCCGTGAACACTGAAGCTTTCTTT.

The rearrangement joins TRBV6-5 to TRBJ2-3; D might be TRBD1 (6 bases). V was clipped by 2 bases and J by 6 bases, with 9 bases between them. CDR3 size: 13 residues. Germline loops: CDR1 MNHEY, CDR2 SVGAGI. The CDR3: CASSYDRRDTQYF. For the CDR3, the DNA is TGTGCCAGCAGTTACGACAGGAGGGATACGCAGTATTTT.

This sequence joins TRBV30 and TRBJ1-4; a possible D gene is TRBD1 (6 bases). With 4 bases removed from V and 4 bases from J, the gap between germline ends came to 10 bases. CDR1 is GTSNPN and CDR2 is SVGIG in the germline V gene (reference sequence). The CDR3 spans 13 residues. In nucleotides, the CDR3 is TGTGCCTGGAAGGACAGAAGTAATGAAAAACTGTTTTTT. Encoded protein: CAWKDRSNEKLFF.

Here the CDR3 reads CASSLATGRTEAFF. The CDR3 nucleotides are TGCGCCAGCAGCTTGGCGACAGGGAGGACTGAAGCTTTCTTT. This rearrangement joins TRBV5-1 to TRBJ1-1; TRBD1 matches at 7 bases. The CDR3 totals 14 residues. V lost 0 bases and J lost 5; bases outside the gene matches: 4. Germline V gene data show CDR1 as SGHRS and CDR2 as YFSETQ.

V is TRBV28 and J is TRBJ1-1, with TRBD1 matching over 9 bases. Germline loops: CDR1 MDHEN, CDR2 SYDVKM. Trimming cost V 4 bases and J 5 bases; bases outside gene matches: 8. The CDR3 contains 15 residues. The CDR3 loop is CASSSSGQGRTEAFF. CDR3 bases: TGTGCCAGCAGTTCATCTGGACAGGGGCGTACTGAAGCTTTCTTT.

This clone was recorded a few times. V and J are TRBV14 and TRBJ2-7; D remains unclear. V lost 4 bases and J 0 bases, leaving 4 bases between the germline ends. CDR1 is SGHDN, CDR2 FVKESK, per germline. This CDR3 has 12 amino acids. Here the CDR3 reads CASSLYSYEQYF. DNA for the CDR3: TGTGCCAGCAGCCTTTACTCCTACGAGCAGTACTTC.

This clone has a single count. The CDR3 coding sequence is TGTGCCAGCAGCCGGAACAGGGGCTCCTACGAGCAGTACTTC. Encoded protein: CASSRNRGSYEQYF. The chain combines TRBV14 with TRBJ2-7; TRBD1 matches 7 bases. The trim removed 4 bases at V and 0 bases at J, leaving 3 bases unmatched. There are 14 residues in the CDR3. Germline V gene sequence: CDR1 SGHDN, CDR2 FVKESK.

J is TRBJ1-5 and V is TRBV4-1, with 7 nucleotides matching TRBD1. Germline CDR1 MGHRA, CDR2 YSYEKL. Trimming cost V 0 bases and J 5 bases; bases outside gene matches: 4. This CDR3 comprises 15 residues. CDR3 loop: CASSQETGFYQPQHF. Written as DNA, the CDR3 is TGCGCCAGCAGCCAAGAGACAGGGTTTTATCAGCCCCAGCATTTT.

The chain combines TRBV29-1 with TRBJ2-3; TRBD2 matches at 9 bases. This CDR3 has 15 amino acids. J lost 8 bases, V lost 5 bases, and 14 bases had no gene match. Per the germline V gene, CDR1 is SQVTM and CDR2 is ANQGSEA. The chain's CDR3 is CSVLAGEHTEGTQYF. The CDR3 DNA follows: TGCAGCGTTTTAGCGGGGGAACACACAGAGGGTACGCAGTATTTT.

V is TRBV19 and J is TRBJ2-5, with D possibly called TRBD1 or TRBD2 (5 bases each). Per the germline V gene, CDR1 is LNHDA and CDR2 is SQIVND (reference sequence). Deletions cut 6 bases from V and 5 bases from J, with 13 bases between. The CDR3 is made up of 13 amino acids. The CDR3 nucleotides are TGTGCCAGTAGCCAGAGGGGATACGAGACCCAGTACTTC. Amino acids: CASSQRGYETQYF.

This clone came up a few times. This chain uses TRBV4-3 with TRBJ2-5, with D perhaps given as TRBD1 or TRBD2 (5 bases each). The CDR3 covers 15 residues. Per germline, CDR1 LGHNA and CDR2 YSLEER. Deletions cut 3 bases from V and 1 base from J, with 12 bases between. The CDR3 is CASSQRGRAQETQYF. CDR3 bases: TGCGCCAGCAGCCAGAGGGGCAGGGCCCAAGAGACCCAGTACTTC.

The chain recombines TRBV29-1 with TRBJ2-1; 11 bases line up with TRBD2. This CDR3 has 12 residues. Germline V gene sequence: CDR1 SQVTM, CDR2 ANQGSEA. J lost 15 bases, V lost 4 bases, and 8 bases had no gene match. The CDR3 reads CSVGLAGGGVFF. DNA of the CDR3: TGCAGCGTTGGCCTAGCGGGAGGAGGGGTGTTCTTC.

In this sample, this clone turned up a few times. The chain combines TRBV29-1 with TRBJ2-3, with 8 bases fitting TRBD1. J gave up 0 bases and V 8 bases, and 7 bases lay outside the gene matches. The CDR3 runs to 14 residues. CDR1 and CDR2 (germline): SQVTM, ANQGSEA. In DNA, the CDR3 is TGCAGCACACGCCAGGGGGCCAGCACAGATACGCAGTATTTT. Protein: CSTRQGASTDTQYF.